The clone carrying this T cell receptor (beta chain) has only a few counts. Its specificity is not known. The CDR3 consists of 13 residues. Germline V gene data show CDR1 as MNHNY and CDR2 as SVGAGI (reference sequence). Trimming left V 5 bases short and J 10 bases short, with 17 bases between. These data are taken from a study of cytomegalovirus exposure and HLA in healthy donors. Study results and caveats: Common viral pathogens (according to a later analysis) appeared linked to several of the most significant clusters. 16,951 TCR beta sequences were associated with HLA alleles at 0.05 false discovery rate in a later analysis. Investigators reported around 150 TCR beta chains as tied to cytomegalovirus.

PCR amplification relied on 60 Vbeta primers (plus 13 Jbeta primers). TCRdb's table, derived via immunoSEQ multiplex PCR, lists solely in-frame clones and lacks some. The data contain some 130,000 clones, 79% of them singletons. The sequenced sample was PBMCs. The clonotype comes from a man aged 35-49 years in good health and CMV-seropositive. The genes are TRBV6-6 and TRBJ1-1; possible D gene TRBD1, 6 bases. In DNA, the CDR3 is TGTGCCAGCAGTCACAGCGGGGGGCAGCCAGCTTTCTTT. Translation gives CASSHSGGQPAFF.